A single sample gave rise to the 5 T cell receptor beta chains below, sequenced in a study of T cells in Graves' hyperthyroidism and ophthalmopathy. RNA transcripts were the template for amplifying TCR beta CDR3 regions. The HTBI primer set was used in a first-round RT-PCR of the TCR CDR3. TCRdb reprocessed the multiplex PCR reads with MiXCR, giving one entry per CDR3 protein. The sample shows 330,000 or so distinct CDR3 sequences, around 18% of them seen only once. The sequencing sample was made of blood. The receptors were gathered from a woman between 40 and 50 years old with Graves' ophthalmopathy.

This clonotype was found many times. The chain links TRBV15 to TRBJ2-7, with 9 bases that match TRBD1. The CDR3 length is 15 residues. V dropped 1 base and J dropped 5; count of bases not matched to a gene: 6. Germline V gene sequence: CDR1 LNHNV, CDR2 YYDKDF (reference sequence). The CDR3 region is CATSRGGTGSHEQYF. CDR3 coding DNA: TGTGCCACCAGCAGAGGAGGGACAGGGAGCCACGAGCAGTACTTC.

This clonotype came up many times. The chain joins TRBV2 to TRBJ1-1; D may be TRBD1 (5 bases). Germline assignment: CDR1 SNHLY and CDR2 FYNNEI. The CDR3 length is 14 residues. The germline V and J ends were trimmed by 4 bases and 2 bases, with 11 bases remaining between them. DNA for the CDR3: TGTGCCAGCAGTGCAGGGTTCGTTAACACTGAAGCTTTCTTT. Amino acids: CASSAGFVNTEAFF.

The chain joins TRBV11-1 to TRBJ1-1, with a possible D match to TRBD1 (5 bases). Germline V gene data show CDR1 as SGHAT and CDR2 as FQDESV (reference sequence). Trimming took off 7 bases at V and 13 bases at J, with 28 bases between the two ends. The CDR3 totals 15 residues. CDR3 loop: CASTPIEFQGLRDFF. For the CDR3, the DNA is TGTGCCAGCACCCCGATAGAATTCCAGGGTCTTCGCGATTTCTTT.

Many counts were recorded for this clonotype. The chain joins TRBV5-5 to TRBJ2-5; 7 bases match TRBD1. Trimming cost V 2 bases and J 1 base; bases outside gene matches: 5. CDR3 length equals 15 residues. Germline V gives CDR1 SGHKS, CDR2 YYEKEE (reference sequence). This CDR3 is CASSLGTASQETQYF. The CDR3 bases are TGTGCCAGCAGCTTAGGGACAGCGTCCCAAGAGACCCAGTACTTC.

This clonotype showed up many times. This rearrangement joins TRBV7-2 to TRBJ1-5; D unresolved. Germline CDR1 and CDR2: SGHTA and FQGNSA. The V gene lost 6 bases and the J gene lost 0 bases, with 9 bases spanning the gap. The CDR3 covers 14 residues. Here the CDR3 DNA reads TGTGCCAGCAGACTAGATAATAGCAATCAGCCCCAGCATTTT. Protein product: CASRLDNSNQPQHF.